The T cell receptor beta chain described here comes from a study of T cell responses to AZD1222 COVID-19 vaccine. As for this clone: Its antigen is undetermined.

The ends lost 7 bases at V and 1 base at J; junction bases unmatched: 6. CDR1 SGHRS and CDR2 YFSETQ come from the germline V gene. This CDR3 has 16 residues. Regarding the study as a whole: Repertoire sampling happened only post peak T cell response. The study reported that nearly half of spike-specific TCRs target unmutated variant regions. Donors were mostly white British, more females; clonal diversity possibly underestimated.

Sequencing was performed with immunoSEQ multiplex PCR; in TCRdb, only in-frame clones are kept and a portion is missing. The sample shows tens of thousands of clones, 75% to 90% of them seen only once. This sequence was found in an adult who received the AZD1222 COVID-19 vaccine. This sample comprised peripheral blood, obtained 28 days after the second AZD1222 dose. This sequence joins TRBV5-1 and TRBJ2-6, with 9 nucleotides matching TRBD1. The CDR3 DNA reads as TGCGCCAGCGGGACAGGGACAGTTTCTGGGGCCAACGTCCTGACTTTC. It yields the protein CASGTGTVSGANVLTF.